This T cell receptor (beta chain) was documented in a study of neurological immune-mediated disorders. Study-level points and caveats: The phylogenetic placement of 18 of 34 multiple sclerosis patients' repertoires in one related-CDR3 cluster constitutes a possible signature.

The cDNA was synthesized by means of template-switch 5'RACE, which was carried out with 10-nucleotide random UMIs. Sequencing runs each generated in excess of 160 million TCR-beta sequences derived from 15-18 subjects. TCRdb used MiXCR to reprocess the 5' RACE reads, holding one entry per CDR3 protein. The sample comprises 45,000 to 50,000 distinct CDR3 sequences, 4% to 5.5% of which are singletons, and around 6% rests with the top ten. Germline loops: CDR1 DFQATT, CDR2 SNEGSKA (reference sequence). CDR3 size: 14 residues. J lost 3 bases, V lost 4 bases, and 5 bases had no gene match. 2 million PBMCs stored at -80 C were the source of the unsorted libraries. This clonotype was seen many times. What it binds is unknown.

Sequenced input: PBMCs. This rearrangement joins TRBV20-1 to TRBJ2-5; 10 bases agree with TRBD2. The receptor was isolated from a woman in her sixties with multiple sclerosis. The CDR3 nucleotides read TGCAGTGCTACTAGCGGGAGTAATGAAGAGACCCAGTACTTC. The encoded protein is CSATSGSNEETQYF.